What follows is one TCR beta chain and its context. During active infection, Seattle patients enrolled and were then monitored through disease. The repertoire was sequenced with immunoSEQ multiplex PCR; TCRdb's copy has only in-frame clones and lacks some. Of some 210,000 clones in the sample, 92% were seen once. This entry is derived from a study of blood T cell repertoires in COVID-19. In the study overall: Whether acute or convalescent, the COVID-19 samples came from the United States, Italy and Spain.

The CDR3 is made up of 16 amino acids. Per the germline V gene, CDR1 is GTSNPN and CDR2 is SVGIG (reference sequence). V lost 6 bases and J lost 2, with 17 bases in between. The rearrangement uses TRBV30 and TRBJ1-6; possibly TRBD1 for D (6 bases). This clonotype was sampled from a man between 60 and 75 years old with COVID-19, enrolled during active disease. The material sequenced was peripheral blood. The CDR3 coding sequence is TGTGCCTGTCACGCAGGGGTCCTCCCCTATAATTCACCCCTCCACTTT. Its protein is CACHAGVLPYNSPLHF. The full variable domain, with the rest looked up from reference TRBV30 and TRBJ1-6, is SQTIHQWPATLVQPVGSPLSLECTVEGTSNPNLYWYRQAAGRGLQLLFYSVGIGQISSEVPQNLSASRPQDRQFILSSKKLLLSDSGFYLCACHAGVLPYNSPLHFGNGTRLTVT.